This is a list of T cell receptor beta chains from one sample in a study of blood T cell repertoires in COVID-19. Using immunoSEQ multiplex PCR, the repertoire was profiled, and TCRdb retains in-frame clones only, with some absent. In the table there are roughly 230,000 clones, 75% to 85% of which are singletons. Sequencing was performed on peripheral blood. The source of these receptors is a human donor in a cohort sampled during active COVID-19. The CDR3 runs from the conserved cysteine through the conserved F or W. A D gene is named only where the DNA matches it firmly. Not all rows give a size; the values are once, few, many and, for expanded clones, a class.

DNA: TGTGCCAGCAGCTCTACTCCCGATAGCAATCAGCCCCAGCATTTT
CDR3: CASSSTPDSNQPQHF
J: TRBJ1-5
size: NA
D: NA
V: TRBV11-2

DNA: TGTGCCAGCAGCTTAGCGGAGGGTACTGAAGCTTTCTTT
CDR3: CASSLAEGTEAFF
J: TRBJ1-1
size: NA
D: NA
V: TRBV7-9

DNA: TGTGCCAGCAGCTTAACCCAGGACAGGGTAGAGAACACCGGGGAGCTGTTTTTT
CDR3: CASSLTQDRVENTGELFF
J: TRBJ2-2
size: NA
D: TRBD1
V: TRBV11-2

DNA: TGTGCCACAGAGGAGGGTGGAGAGACCCAGTACTTC
CDR3: CATEEGGETQYF
J: TRBJ2-5
size: NA
D: NA
V: TRBV21-1

DNA: TGTGCCAGCAGCTTTTCCGGGACAGGGGGAGTAGATACGCAGTATTTT
CDR3: CASSFSGTGGVDTQYF
J: TRBJ2-3
size: NA
D: TRBD1
V: TRBV5-5

DNA: TGTGCCAGCAGTTATGTAGGGACTAGCACAGATACGCAGTATTTT
CDR3: CASSYVGTSTDTQYF
J: TRBJ2-3
size: once
D: NA
V: TRBV6-5

DNA: TGTGCCAGCAGCCAAGTCATGGACAGTCTCTATTCACCCCTCCACTTT
CDR3: CASSQVMDSLYSPLHF
J: TRBJ1-6
size: once
D: NA
V: TRBV3-1/TRBV3-2

DNA: TGCGCCAGCAGTCAATCGCGTCGGGGGGAGGGTTCCTACGAGCAGTACTTC
CDR3: CASSQSRRGEGSYEQYF
J: TRBJ2-7
size: NA
D: TRBD2
V: TRBV23-1

DNA: TGTGCCACCTCAGGGGCAGATACGCAGTATTTT
CDR3: CATSGADTQYF
J: TRBJ2-3
size: few
D: NA
V: TRBV24-1

DNA: TGTGCCAGCAGTGGGGGGGACGACACAGATACGCAGTATTTT
CDR3: CASSGGDDTDTQYF
J: TRBJ2-3
size: NA
D: NA
V: TRBV6-4

DNA: TGCAGTGCTAGTAGATTAGTAGATACGCAGTATTTT
CDR3: CSASRLVDTQYF
J: TRBJ2-3
size: NA
D: NA
V: TRBV20-1

DNA: TGTGCCAGCAGGTCCCTTGAGGGGGGGACCTACGAGCAGTACTTC
CDR3: CASRSLEGGTYEQYF
J: TRBJ2-7
size: NA
D: NA
V: TRBV27

DNA: TGTGCCAGCAGGCCGACAGGGGCCTACGAGCAGTACTTC
CDR3: CASRPTGAYEQYF
J: TRBJ2-7
size: NA
D: TRBD1
V: TRBV12-3/TRBV12-4

DNA: TGCGCCAGCAGCCGTCCCGGGACCGGGGAGCTGTTTTTT
CDR3: CASSRPGTGELFF
J: TRBJ2-2
size: NA
D: NA
V: TRBV10-1

DNA: TGTGCCAGCAGCCAGGGACTAGCGGGAGGGAATCTCCAGTACTTC
CDR3: CASSQGLAGGNLQYF
J: TRBJ2-5
size: NA
D: TRBD2
V: TRBV27

DNA: TGTGCCAGCAGATCTAGGTCAGATACGCAGTATTTT
CDR3: CASRSRSDTQYF
J: TRBJ2-3
size: NA
D: NA
V: TRBV5-4

DNA: TGTGCCACCAGCAGAGACAGCGCCCAAGAGACCCAGTACTTC
CDR3: CATSRDSAQETQYF
J: TRBJ2-5
size: NA
D: NA
V: TRBV15

DNA: TGTGCCAGCACCCACCTCCAAGGGGGAGGGAATACGCAGTATTTT
CDR3: CASTHLQGGGNTQYF
J: TRBJ2-3
size: NA
D: NA
V: TRBV6-6

DNA: TGTGCCAGCAGTTCTTTCCACACTGAAGCTTTCTTT
CDR3: CASSSFHTEAFF
J: TRBJ1-1
size: NA
D: NA
V: TRBV6-5

DNA: TGTGCCAGCAGTCGGAGGACAGGGGGCGCGGGCACTGAAGCTTTCTTT
CDR3: CASSRRTGGAGTEAFF
J: TRBJ1-1
size: NA
D: TRBD1
V: TRBV6-2/TRBV6-3

DNA: TGTGCCACCAGTGAGTCACAGGGGGCCCTAACGCCCCAGCATTTT
CDR3: CATSESQGALTPQHF
J: TRBJ1-5
size: NA
D: TRBD1
V: TRBV24-1

DNA: TGTGCCAGCAGCCAAGGTAATCCAGGGGACCACGAGCAGTACTTC
CDR3: CASSQGNPGDHEQYF
J: TRBJ2-7
size: NA
D: NA
V: TRBV14

DNA: TGCAGCACCCGGACAGGGGACGAGCAGTACTTC
CDR3: CSTRTGDEQYF
J: TRBJ2-7
size: NA
D: TRBD1
V: TRBV29-1

DNA: TGTGCCAGCAGTTGCCGGGACACCCGAACAGATGAAGCTTTCTTT
CDR3: CASSCRDTRTDEAFF
J: TRBJ1-1
size: once
D: NA
V: TRBV6-5

DNA: TGTGCCTGGACACCACGGGGCGGGCTAGCGGGGTACAATGAGCAGTTCTTC
CDR3: CAWTPRGGLAGYNEQFF
J: TRBJ2-1
size: once
D: TRBD2
V: TRBV30

DNA: TGTGCCAGCAGTTCCGGAGCGGGACGACGGGTTCATGGCTACACCTTC
CDR3: CASSSGAGRRVHGYTF
J: TRBJ1-2
size: NA
D: NA
V: TRBV7-9

DNA: TGTGCCAGCAGCTTAGTCGGGAGCCACGATACGCAGTATTTT
CDR3: CASSLVGSHDTQYF
J: TRBJ2-3
size: NA
D: NA
V: TRBV7-2

DNA: TGTGCCCTGAAACGGGGGAACACTGAAGCTTTCTTT
CDR3: CALKRGNTEAFF
J: TRBJ1-1
size: NA
D: NA
V: TRBV30

DNA: TGTGCCAGCAGCCCTAGGAGCGGGGGGGCCGGCTACAATGAGCAGTTCTTC
CDR3: CASSPRSGGAGYNEQFF
J: TRBJ2-1
size: once
D: TRBD2
V: TRBV6-2/TRBV6-3

DNA: TGTGCCACCAGTGATCCCGTCGGGGCCGGGGAGCTGTTTTTT
CDR3: CATSDPVGAGELFF
J: TRBJ2-2
size: NA
D: NA
V: TRBV24-1

DNA: TGTGCCAGCAGCGTAGAAGGGGTCGGGGAGCTGTTTTTT
CDR3: CASSVEGVGELFF
J: TRBJ2-2
size: NA
D: NA
V: TRBV9

DNA: TGCGCCAGCAGCGGCACCGGGACAGGGGGCACTGAAGCTTTCTTT
CDR3: CASSGTGTGGTEAFF
J: TRBJ1-1
size: NA
D: TRBD1
V: TRBV5-1

DNA: TGTGCCAGCAGCTCCACAGCGGGACATTCACCCCTCCACTTT
CDR3: CASSSTAGHSPLHF
J: TRBJ1-6
size: few
D: NA
V: TRBV7-3

DNA: TGTGCCAGCAGCTTAGGGCAGGGCCACGAGCAGTACTTC
CDR3: CASSLGQGHEQYF
J: TRBJ2-7
size: NA
D: NA
V: TRBV11-3

DNA: TGTGCCAGCAGCTTAGCGTCCAGAACCCCCTCCGAGCAGTACTTC
CDR3: CASSLASRTPSEQYF
J: TRBJ2-7
size: once
D: NA
V: TRBV7-9

DNA: TGTGCCAGCAGCTTAGTGGGCCGACAGGGCAGGCCGAACACTGAAGCTTTCTTT
CDR3: CASSLVGRQGRPNTEAFF
J: TRBJ1-1
size: NA
D: TRBD1
V: TRBV7-9

DNA: TGTGCCAGCAGCCAAAACCGCGGTTATAGGTCGGAGACCCAGTACTTC
CDR3: CASSQNRGYRSETQYF
J: TRBJ2-5
size: NA
D: NA
V: TRBV7-9

DNA: TGCGCCAGCAGCTCGACAGCAGGGCCTCAGTACTTC
CDR3: CASSSTAGPQYF
J: TRBJ2-4
size: NA
D: NA
V: TRBV10-1

DNA: TGTGCCAGTAGGACAGGTATCAGGGAGAACACTGAAGCTTTCTTT
CDR3: CASRTGIRENTEAFF
J: TRBJ1-1
size: NA
D: NA
V: TRBV19

DNA: TGTGCCAGCAGCATTCCTCACAGGAGCTCCTACAATGAGCAGTTCTTC
CDR3: CASSIPHRSSYNEQFF
J: TRBJ2-1
size: NA
D: NA
V: TRBV5-6

DNA: TGTGCCAGCAGCCGCCGGGGACAGGGGTCTTACGAGCAGTACTTC
CDR3: CASSRRGQGSYEQYF
J: TRBJ2-7
size: few
D: TRBD1
V: TRBV7-2

DNA: TGTGCCACCAGTGACCCTACGACAGGGACCCATGTGGGAGGTGAAGAGCAGTACTTC
CDR3: CATSDPTTGTHVGGEEQYF
J: TRBJ2-7
size: NA
D: NA
V: TRBV24-1

DNA: TGTGCCAGCAGTTTACAACATAACACAGATACGCAGTATTTT
CDR3: CASSLQHNTDTQYF
J: TRBJ2-3
size: NA
D: NA
V: TRBV27

DNA: TGCAGTGCTAGTAAAGGGGGCACAGATACGCAGTATTTT
CDR3: CSASKGGTDTQYF
J: TRBJ2-3
size: NA
D: NA
V: TRBV20-1

DNA: TGTGCCAGCAGTAACAGGGTTAGTGACCAGCCCCAGCATTTT
CDR3: CASSNRVSDQPQHF
J: TRBJ1-5
size: NA
D: NA
V: TRBV6-1

DNA: TGTGCCAGCAGGCATTTAGACAGGGGGGCGTATAATTTT
CDR3: CASRHLDRGAYNF
J: TRBJ2-3
size: NA
D: TRBD1
V: TRBV7-3

DNA: TGTGCCAGCAGGGGACAGGGGATGAACCAGCCCCAGCATTTT
CDR3: CASRGQGMNQPQHF
J: TRBJ1-5
size: NA
D: TRBD1
V: TRBV6-5

DNA: TGTGCCAGCATCCCGGACAGGGGGTACACTGAAGCTTTCTTT
CDR3: CASIPDRGYTEAFF
J: TRBJ1-1
size: once
D: TRBD1
V: TRBV6-6

DNA: TGCGCCAGCAACTTGGAGCTAGCGGGGACACCACAGTACTTC
CDR3: CASNLELAGTPQYF
J: TRBJ2-7
size: NA
D: TRBD2
V: TRBV5-1

DNA: TGTGCCAGCAGTTCGTTAGCGGGAGGAGGAGAGACCCAGTACTTC
CDR3: CASSSLAGGGETQYF
J: TRBJ2-5
size: NA
D: TRBD2
V: TRBV5-6

DNA: TGTGCCAGCAGCGCGGGGACTAGCGGGGGGTTGGATGAGCAGTTCTTC
CDR3: CASSAGTSGGLDEQFF
J: TRBJ2-1
size: NA
D: TRBD2
V: TRBV9

DNA: TGTGCCTCGACAGGGGGCCGTACTGAAGCTTTCTTT
CDR3: CASTGGRTEAFF
J: TRBJ1-1
size: NA
D: TRBD1
V: TRBV30

DNA: TGTGCCAGCAGCTTAGTGGCTAGCGGGAGAGGGGAGACCCAGTACTTC
CDR3: CASSLVASGRGETQYF
J: TRBJ2-5
size: NA
D: TRBD2
V: TRBV7-2

DNA: TGTGCTAGTGGCCCACCAGGCGGGGCGACGAAAAACATTCAGTACTTC
CDR3: CASGPPGGATKNIQYF
J: TRBJ2-4
size: NA
D: NA
V: TRBV12-5

DNA: TGTGCCAGCAGTTTATTGGGCAGGGTAGATGGCTACACCTTC
CDR3: CASSLLGRVDGYTF
J: TRBJ1-2
size: NA
D: NA
V: TRBV28

DNA: TGTGCCATCAGTGAGCATAGTAGCACGGGGGAGCAGTACTTC
CDR3: CAISEHSSTGEQYF
J: TRBJ2-7
size: NA
D: NA
V: TRBV10-3

DNA: TGCGCCAGCAGCCGTCAGGGGGGCCAGACAGAGACCCAGTACTTC
CDR3: CASSRQGGQTETQYF
J: TRBJ2-5
size: NA
D: NA
V: TRBV5-1

DNA: TGTGCCAGCAACCCGGACAGGGAAGAAAGCTATGGCTACACCTTC
CDR3: CASNPDREESYGYTF
J: TRBJ1-2
size: NA
D: TRBD1
V: TRBV5-5

DNA: TGTGCCACCAGCACGGGTTTTTACGAGCAGTACTTC
CDR3: CATSTGFYEQYF
J: TRBJ2-7
size: NA
D: NA
V: TRBV15

DNA: TGTGCCAGCAGTTCCCTGACTAGCGGATACACAGATACGCAGTATTTT
CDR3: CASSSLTSGYTDTQYF
J: TRBJ2-3
size: few
D: TRBD2
V: TRBV28